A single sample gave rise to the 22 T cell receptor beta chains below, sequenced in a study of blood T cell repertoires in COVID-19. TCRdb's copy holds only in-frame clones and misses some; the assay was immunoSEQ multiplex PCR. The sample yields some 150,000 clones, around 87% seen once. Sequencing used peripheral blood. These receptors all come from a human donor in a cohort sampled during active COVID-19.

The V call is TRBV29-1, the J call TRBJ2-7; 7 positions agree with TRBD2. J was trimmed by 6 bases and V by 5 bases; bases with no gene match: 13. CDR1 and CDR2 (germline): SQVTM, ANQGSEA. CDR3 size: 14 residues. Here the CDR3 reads CSVIRAQGGTEQYF. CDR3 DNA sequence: TGCAGCGTTATAAGGGCCCAGGGAGGGACCGAGCAGTACTTC.

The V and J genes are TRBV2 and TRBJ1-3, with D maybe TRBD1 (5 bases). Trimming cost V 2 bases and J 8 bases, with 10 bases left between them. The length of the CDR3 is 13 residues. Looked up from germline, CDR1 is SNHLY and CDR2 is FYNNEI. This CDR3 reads CASSEQTVDTIYF. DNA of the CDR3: TGTGCCAGCAGTGAACAGACAGTAGACACCATATATTTT.

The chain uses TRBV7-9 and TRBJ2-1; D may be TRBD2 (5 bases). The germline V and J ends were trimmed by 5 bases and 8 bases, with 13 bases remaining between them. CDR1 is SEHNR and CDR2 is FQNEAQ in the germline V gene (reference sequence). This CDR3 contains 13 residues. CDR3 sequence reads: CASSRPEDHEQFF. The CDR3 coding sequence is TGTGCCAGCAGCCGACCGGAGGATCATGAGCAGTTCTTC.

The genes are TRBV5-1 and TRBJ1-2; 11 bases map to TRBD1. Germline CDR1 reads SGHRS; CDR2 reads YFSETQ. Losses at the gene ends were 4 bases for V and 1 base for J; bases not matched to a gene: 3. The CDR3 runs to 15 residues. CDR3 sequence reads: CASSPDRGLNYGYTF. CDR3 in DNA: TGCGCCAGCAGCCCGGACAGGGGGCTTAACTATGGCTACACCTTC.

The DNA for the CDR3 is TGCGCCAGCAGCTTTGTCGGAGCGGGGGGGCCGCGGGATACGCAGTATTTT. This translates into CASSFVGAGGPRDTQYF. The genes are TRBV5-1 and TRBJ2-3; 10 bases are shared with TRBD2. Trimming removed 2 bases from V and 6 bases from J; junction bases left unmatched: 12. This CDR3 is built from 17 residues. Germline CDR1 and CDR2: SGHRS and YFSETQ.

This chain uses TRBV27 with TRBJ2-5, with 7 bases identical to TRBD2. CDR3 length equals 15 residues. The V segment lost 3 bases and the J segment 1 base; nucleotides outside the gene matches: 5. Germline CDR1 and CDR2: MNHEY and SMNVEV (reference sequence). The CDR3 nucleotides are TGTGCCAGCAGTTTGGGGGGGAGTATCCAAGAGACCCAGTACTTC. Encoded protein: CASSLGGSIQETQYF.

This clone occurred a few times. CDR3 nucleotides: TGCAGTGCTAGTGCCCGGTCGGGGGGCATAGATGGCTACACCTTC. Amino acids: CSASARSGGIDGYTF. This chain uses TRBV20-1 with TRBJ1-2, with a weak D call TRBD1 (6 bases). V was shortened by 3 bases and J by 6 bases, with 20 bases between the two germline ends. Germline V gene sequence: CDR1 DFQATT, CDR2 SNEGSKA (reference sequence). The CDR3 has 15 residues.

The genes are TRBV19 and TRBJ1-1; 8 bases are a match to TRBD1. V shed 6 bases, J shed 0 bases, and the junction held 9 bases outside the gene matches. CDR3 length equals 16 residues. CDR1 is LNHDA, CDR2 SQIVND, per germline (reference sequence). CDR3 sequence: CASSDRGGPMNTEAFF. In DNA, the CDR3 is TGTGCCAGTAGCGACAGGGGAGGCCCCATGAACACTGAAGCTTTCTTT.

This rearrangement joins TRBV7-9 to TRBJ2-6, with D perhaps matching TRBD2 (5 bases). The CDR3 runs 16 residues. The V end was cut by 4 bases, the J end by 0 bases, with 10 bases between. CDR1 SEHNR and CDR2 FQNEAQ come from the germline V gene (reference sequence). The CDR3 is CASSSRANSGANVLTF. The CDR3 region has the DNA TGTGCCAGCAGCTCGCGGGCCAACTCTGGGGCCAACGTCCTGACTTTC.

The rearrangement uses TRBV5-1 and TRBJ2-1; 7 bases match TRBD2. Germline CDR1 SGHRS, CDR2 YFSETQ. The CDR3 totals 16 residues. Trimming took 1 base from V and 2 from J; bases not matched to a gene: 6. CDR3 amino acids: CASSLSSGFAYNEQFF. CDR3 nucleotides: TGCGCCAGCAGCTTGAGTAGCGGGTTCGCCTACAATGAGCAGTTCTTC.

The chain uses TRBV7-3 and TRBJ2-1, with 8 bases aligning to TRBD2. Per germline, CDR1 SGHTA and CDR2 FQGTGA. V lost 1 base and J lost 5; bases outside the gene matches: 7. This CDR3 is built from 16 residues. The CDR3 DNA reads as TGTGCCAGCAGCTTAAGGGCTAGCGGGCCCAACAATGAGCAGTTCTTC. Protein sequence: CASSLRASGPNNEQFF. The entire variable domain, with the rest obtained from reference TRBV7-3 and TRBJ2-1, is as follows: GAGVSQTPSNKVTEKGKYVELRCDPISGHTALYWYRQSLGQGPEFLIYFQGTGAADDSGLPNDRFFAVRPEGSVSTLKIQRTERGDSAVYLCASSLRASGPNNEQFFGPGTRLTVL.

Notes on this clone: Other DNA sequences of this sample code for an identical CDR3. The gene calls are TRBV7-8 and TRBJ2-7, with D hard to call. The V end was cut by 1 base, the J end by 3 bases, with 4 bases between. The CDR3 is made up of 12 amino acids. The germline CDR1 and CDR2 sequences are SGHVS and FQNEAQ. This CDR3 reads CASSLGSYEQYF. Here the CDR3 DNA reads TGTGCCAGCAGCTTAGGGAGCTACGAGCAGTACTTC.

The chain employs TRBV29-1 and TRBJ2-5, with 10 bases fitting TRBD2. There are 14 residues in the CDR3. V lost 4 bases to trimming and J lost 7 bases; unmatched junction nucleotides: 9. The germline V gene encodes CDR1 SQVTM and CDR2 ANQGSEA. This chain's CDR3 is CSVAPSGRDGTQYF. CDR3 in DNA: TGCAGCGTTGCGCCCAGCGGGAGGGATGGGACCCAGTACTTC.

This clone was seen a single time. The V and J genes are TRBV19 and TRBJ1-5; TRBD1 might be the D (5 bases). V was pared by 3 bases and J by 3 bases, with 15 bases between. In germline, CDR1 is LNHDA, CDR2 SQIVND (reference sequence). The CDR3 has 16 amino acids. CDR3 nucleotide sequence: TGTGCCAGTAGTATTAGGATAGGGGCTTACAATCAGCCCCAGCATTTT. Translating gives CASSIRIGAYNQPQHF.

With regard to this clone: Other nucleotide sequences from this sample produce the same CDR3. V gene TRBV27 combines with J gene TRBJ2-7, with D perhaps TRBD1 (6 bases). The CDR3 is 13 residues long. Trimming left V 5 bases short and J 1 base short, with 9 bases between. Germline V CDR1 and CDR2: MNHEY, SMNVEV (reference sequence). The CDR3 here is CASSLTGSYEQYF. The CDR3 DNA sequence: TGTGCCAGCAGTCTTACAGGGTCCTACGAGCAGTACTTC.

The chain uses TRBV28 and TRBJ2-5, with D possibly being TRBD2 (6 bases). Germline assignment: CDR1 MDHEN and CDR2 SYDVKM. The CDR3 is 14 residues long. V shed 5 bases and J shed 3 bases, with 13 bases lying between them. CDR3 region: CASSRGTPKETQYF. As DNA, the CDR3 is TGTGCCAGCAGTCGCGGGACTCCCAAAGAGACCCAGTACTTC.

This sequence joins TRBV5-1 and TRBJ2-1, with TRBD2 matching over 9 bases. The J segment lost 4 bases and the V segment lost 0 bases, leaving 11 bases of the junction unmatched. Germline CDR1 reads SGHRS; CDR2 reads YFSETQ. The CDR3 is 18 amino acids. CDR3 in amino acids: CASSLVTSGSSSYNEQFF. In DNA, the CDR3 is TGCGCCAGCAGCTTGGTAACTAGCGGGTCGTCTTCATACAATGAGCAGTTCTTC.

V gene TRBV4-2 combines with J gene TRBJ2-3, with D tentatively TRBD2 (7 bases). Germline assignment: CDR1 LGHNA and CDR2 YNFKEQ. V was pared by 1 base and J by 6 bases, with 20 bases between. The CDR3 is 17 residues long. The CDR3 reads CASSQGFRTGGGDTQYF. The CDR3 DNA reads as TGTGCCAGCAGCCAAGGGTTCCGGACTGGGGGGGGCGATACGCAGTATTTT.

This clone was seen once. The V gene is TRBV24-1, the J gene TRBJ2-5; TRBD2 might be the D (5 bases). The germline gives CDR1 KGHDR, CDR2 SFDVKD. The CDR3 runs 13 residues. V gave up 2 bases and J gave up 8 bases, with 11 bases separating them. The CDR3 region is CATSDYSRGTQYF. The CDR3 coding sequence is TGTGCCACCAGTGATTACTCCCGGGGAACCCAGTACTTC.

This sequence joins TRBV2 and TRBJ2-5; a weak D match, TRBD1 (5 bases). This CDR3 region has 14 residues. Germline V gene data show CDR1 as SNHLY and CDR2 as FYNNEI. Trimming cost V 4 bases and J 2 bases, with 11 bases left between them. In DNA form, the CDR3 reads TGTGCCAGCAGTGTGGGGCCTTCACAAGAGACCCAGTACTTC. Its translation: CASSVGPSQETQYF.

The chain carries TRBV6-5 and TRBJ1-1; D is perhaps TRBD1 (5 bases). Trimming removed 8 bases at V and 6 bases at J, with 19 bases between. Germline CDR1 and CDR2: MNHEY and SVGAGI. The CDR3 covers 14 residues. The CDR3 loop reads CASSSPGLYAEAFF. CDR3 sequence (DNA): TGTGCCAGCTCGTCCCCGGGACTCTACGCTGAAGCTTTCTTT.

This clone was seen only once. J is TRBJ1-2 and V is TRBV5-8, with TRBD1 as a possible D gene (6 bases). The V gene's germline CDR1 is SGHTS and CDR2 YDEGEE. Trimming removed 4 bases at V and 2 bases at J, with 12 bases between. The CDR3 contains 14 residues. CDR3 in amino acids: CASSLTGKNYGYTF. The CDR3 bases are TGTGCCAGCAGCCTGACAGGCAAAAACTATGGCTACACCTTC.